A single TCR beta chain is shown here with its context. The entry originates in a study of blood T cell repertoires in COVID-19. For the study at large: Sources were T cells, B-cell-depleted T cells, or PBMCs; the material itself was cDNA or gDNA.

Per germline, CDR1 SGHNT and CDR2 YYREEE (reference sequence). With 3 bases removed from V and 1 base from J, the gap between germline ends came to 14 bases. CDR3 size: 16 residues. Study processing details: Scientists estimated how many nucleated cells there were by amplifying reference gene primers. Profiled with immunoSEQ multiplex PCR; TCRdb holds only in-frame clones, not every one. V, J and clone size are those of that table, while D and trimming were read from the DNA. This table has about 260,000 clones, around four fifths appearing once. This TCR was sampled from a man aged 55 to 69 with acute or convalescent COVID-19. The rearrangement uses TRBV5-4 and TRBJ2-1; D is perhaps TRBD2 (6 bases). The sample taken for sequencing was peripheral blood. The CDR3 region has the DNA TGTGCCAGCAGCTGGCTGGGGACTGGTTCCTACAATGAGCAGTTCTTC. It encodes CASSWLGTGSYNEQFF. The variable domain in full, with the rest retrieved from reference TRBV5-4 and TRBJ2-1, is ETGVTQSPTHLIKTRGQQVTLRCSSQSGHNTVSWYQQALGQGPQFIFQYYREEENGRGNFPPRFSGLQFPNYSSELNVNALELDDSALYLCASSWLGTGSYNEQFFGPGTRLTVL.